This TCR beta chain originates from a study of response to subunit inactivated influenza vaccine. Overall study results and limits: Few additional T cells are recruited per seasonal influenza vaccination, authors suggested.

TCRdb re-called the RT-PCR reads through MiXCR, storing one row per CDR3 protein. Of about 540,000 distinct CDR3 sequences detected, 20% to 25% appear once; the ten largest clones hold approximately 3%. This clonotype was seen a handful of times. What it binds is not known. One end of the junction is discordant with germline, which a read error may explain. These data also formed part of another study, on T cells expressing NK-cell markers. As that report states: UMI-tagged 5'RACE template switching yielded the TCR beta cDNA. Each TCR beta repertoire originated in sorted T cells that were CD3+CD56+NKG2C+, CD3+CD56+NKG2C- or CD3+CD56-NKG2C+. Seven sequenced donors out of eight were HCMV-seropositive, one seronegative. Of the CD8+ T cell pool in roughly six donors, roughly 1.0-7.0% was accounted for by dominant NKG2C+ clonotypes.

The material sequenced was CD4+ T cells sorted from PBMCs, taken 11 to 12 days after vaccination. This clonotype was obtained from a man in his forties or fifties who received an inactivated influenza vaccine.

CDR3 bases: TGTGCCAGCAGTCCCCAGGACGGCACATATACGCAGTATTTT. It yields the protein CASSPQDGTYTQYF. The chain carries TRBV28 and TRBJ2-3; D not resolved. The germline V gene has CDR1 MDHEN and CDR2 SYDVKM. The CDR3 contains 14 residues.